Following are 9 T cell receptor beta chains from one sample sequenced in a study of T-cell reconstitution after alpha-beta-depleted transplantation in children (dated by TCRdb to 2016 to 2017). Receptor libraries were prepared by PCR. The instrument given in TCRdb is Illumina HiSeq 2500. TCR libraries were prepared with molecular barcoding, using unique molecular identifiers to normalize TCRbeta repertoire quantification. TCRdb applied fastp at Q25 and MiXCR to the public reads, then kept only in-frame beta chains. Records with the same CDR3 protein are collapsed into one entry carrying the most frequent genes and DNA. Across this sample there are around 300,000 distinct CDR3 sequences, with 11% seen only once. Of the sample, roughly a quarter is held by the ten largest clones. Sample treatment or condition, as interpreted from the label and publication: allogeneic hematopoietic cell transplantation with graft depleted of TCRalphabeta T cells and CD19 B cells.

The source was peripheral blood, collected 180 days after TCRalphabeta/CD19-depleted stem cell transplant. The receptors stem from a male patient aged 2-9 years who had a stem cell transplant for chronic granulomatous disease, so the T cells may come from the graft donor.

This chain's CDR3 is CASSPLPGQSSGANVLTF. CDR3 bases: TGTGCCAGCTCACCATTACCGGGACAAAGCTCTGGGGCCAACGTCCTGACTTTC. The chain recombines TRBV18 with TRBJ2-6; tentatively, D is TRBD1 (6 bases). The CDR3 is 18 amino acids. Germline V gene data show CDR1 as KGHSH and CDR2 as LQKENI. The V end lost 2 bases, the J end lost 0 bases, and 14 bases lay between the germline ends.

Regarding this clonotype: Since a much larger clone is just one base distant, this may be a read error. The chain has TRBV20-1 and TRBJ2-5; D perhaps matches TRBD2 (6 bases). This CDR3 comprises 15 residues. Germline values: CDR1 DFQATT, CDR2 SNEGSKA (reference sequence). CDR3 coding DNA: TGCAGTGATAGAGAGCCCAATGGACTACAAGAGACCCAGTACTTC. Its protein product is CSDREPNGLQETQYF.

At least ten counts were recorded for this clonotype. The CDR3 here is CASISGETQYF. The CDR3 DNA is TGCGCCAGCATATCTGGGGAGACCCAGTACTTC. The chain combines TRBV5-1 with TRBJ2-5; D ambiguous. This CDR3 comprises 11 residues. The V end lost 6 bases, the J end lost 5 bases, and 8 bases lay between the germline ends. CDR1 and CDR2 (germline): SGHRS, YFSETQ.

With regard to this clonotype: A much larger clone differs from this one at a single base, so this may be a read error. The chain employs TRBV12-3 or TRBV12-4 and TRBJ2-2; D assignment may be TRBD1 or TRBD2 (5 bases each). The CDR3 is 15 amino acids. CDR3 in DNA: TGTCCCAGCAGTTTGGGACGTTCGAACACCGGGGAGCTGTTTTTT. Residues: CPSSLGRSNTGELFF.

In this sample, this clonotype turned up many times. The chain carries TRBV27 and TRBJ2-7; D assignment may be TRBD1 or TRBD2 (5 bases each). This CDR3 comprises 12 residues. The V gene lost 6 bases and the J gene lost 6 bases, with 12 bases spanning the gap. Germline CDR1 reads MNHEY; CDR2 reads SMNVEV (reference sequence). The DNA of the CDR3 is TGTGCCAGCAGCTCCGGTGGGGGCGAGCAGTACTTC. This translates into CASSSGGGEQYF.

This clonotype was seen many times. V is TRBV5-1 and J is TRBJ1-1; the D is unclear. Trimming stripped 0 bases from V and 2 bases from J, with 11 bases between. The germline V gene has CDR1 SGHRS and CDR2 YFSETQ. This CDR3 is built from 15 residues. The CDR3 here is CASSLGLGRNTEAFF. The CDR3 nucleotides read TGCGCCAGCAGCTTGGGGCTCGGGAGAAACACTGAAGCTTTCTTT.

Turning to this clonotype: A much larger clone differs from this one at a single base, so this may be a read error. J is TRBJ2-7 and V is TRBV12-3 or TRBV12-4, with D tentatively TRBD2 (6 bases). The length of the CDR3 is 17 residues. CDR3 loop: CASSSVGRRAPKYEPYF. In nucleotides, the CDR3 is TGTGCCAGCAGTTCTGTTGGGCGGAGGGCCCCTAAGTACGAGCCGTACTTC.

This clonotype was found many times. The rearrangement links TRBV5-1 to TRBJ2-6, with D possibly TRBD1 on 6 matching bases. Germline CDR1 reads SGHRS; CDR2 reads YFSETQ. The ends were cut back, 2 bases at V and 0 bases at J, with 12 bases in the middle. The CDR3 totals 17 residues. CDR3 coding DNA: TGCGCCAGCAGCTTACAGGGAACAATCTCTGGGGCCAACGTCCTGACTTTC. Its protein is CASSLQGTISGANVLTF.

This clonotype was seen ten or more times. This chain connects TRBV7-2 to TRBJ2-5; possible D gene TRBD1, 5 bases. Trimming stripped 8 bases from V and 4 bases from J, with 23 bases between. This CDR3 has 16 amino acids. CDR1 is SGHTA, CDR2 FQGNSA, per germline. The chain's CDR3 is CASGPLTELPGETQYF. CDR3 nucleotides: TGTGCCAGCGGCCCATTGACAGAACTCCCAGGAGAGACCCAGTACTTC.